This TCR beta chain was observed in a study of blood T cell repertoires in COVID-19. The wider study: Specimens from acute and convalescent COVID-19 originated in the United States, Italy and Spain.

This table comes from immunoSEQ multiplex PCR, and its TCRdb copy is limited to in-frame clones, with some not included. The sample records 30,000 or so clones, 85% to 90% being singletons. This clone was detected only a few times. This CDR3 comprises 18 residues. V was cut by 5 bases and J by 5 bases, with 25 bases left in between. Germline-derived CDR1 and CDR2 are LNHDA and SQIVND (reference sequence). This TCR derives from a human donor in a cohort sampled during active COVID-19. Source material: peripheral blood. The chain joins TRBV19 to TRBJ1-5; no clear D. The CDR3: CASSHPRRVTLGYQPQHF. CDR3 coding DNA: TGTGCCAGTAGTCACCCACGGCGGGTGACTCTAGGGTATCAGCCCCAGCATTTT.